One T cell receptor (beta chain) is described in this entry. The data stem from a study of shared T cell receptors in the human thymus. CDR1 and CDR2 (germline): MDHEN, SYDVKM. The CDR3 runs to 19 residues. V trimming: 6 bases; J trimming: 3 bases; junction bases outside the gene matches: 21. Profiled with immunoSEQ multiplex PCR; TCRdb holds only in-frame clones, not every one. Of 630,000 or so clones detected, approximately 87% appear once; the ten largest clones hold under 0.01%. A further study also used this sample, focusing on human thymus T cells.

Sequenced material: thymocytes. This chain uses TRBV28 with TRBJ1-2, with 8 positions matching TRBD1. This TCR was sampled from a boy under two years old with a congenital heart defect. The CDR3 protein is CASRALAGTGNVAHYGYTF. CDR3 bases: TGTGCCAGCAGGGCCCTAGCCGGGACAGGTAATGTGGCCCACTATGGCTACACCTTC.